This note documents a single T cell receptor beta chain sequence. The antigen is undetermined. TCRdb's copy holds only in-frame clones and misses some; the assay was immunoSEQ multiplex PCR. The sample records about 35,000 clones, roughly 92% being singletons. This entry is derived from a study of lymphopenia after photon versus proton radiotherapy. Regarding the study as a whole: Oligoclonal CD8+ Temra expansion after nadir drove photon patients' diversity drop. Post-nadir TCR diversity decline inversely tracked overall survival among those who died. Proton therapy kept repertoires fairly stable, unlike photons, which gained effector/memory cells.

The sample was peripheral blood, taken from a patient treated with photon-based radiotherapy. The clonotype originates from a man aged 55 to 69 with cholangiocarcinoma.

CDR3 sequence: CASSQDRAGGIQETQYF. The CDR3 DNA reads TGCGCCAGCAGCCAAGATCGGGCAGGGGGGATACAGGAGACCCAGTACTTC. V gene TRBV4-1 combines with J gene TRBJ2-5; possibly TRBD1 for D (7 bases). Per germline, CDR1 MGHRA and CDR2 YSYEKL. V was pared by 0 bases and J by 5 bases, with 19 bases between. There are 17 residues in the CDR3.